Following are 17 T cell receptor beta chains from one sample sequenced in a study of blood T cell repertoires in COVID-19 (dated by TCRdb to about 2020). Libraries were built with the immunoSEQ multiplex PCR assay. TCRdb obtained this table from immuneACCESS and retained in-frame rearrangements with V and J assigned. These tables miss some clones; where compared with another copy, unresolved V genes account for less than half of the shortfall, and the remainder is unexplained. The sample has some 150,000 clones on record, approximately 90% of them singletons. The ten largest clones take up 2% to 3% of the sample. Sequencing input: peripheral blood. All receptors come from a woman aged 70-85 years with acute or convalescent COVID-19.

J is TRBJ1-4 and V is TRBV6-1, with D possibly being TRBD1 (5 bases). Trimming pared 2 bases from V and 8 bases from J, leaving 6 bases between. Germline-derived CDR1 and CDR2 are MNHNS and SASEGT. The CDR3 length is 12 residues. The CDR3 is CASSEWGEKLFF. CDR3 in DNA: TGTGCCAGCAGTGAATGGGGCGAAAAACTGTTTTTT.

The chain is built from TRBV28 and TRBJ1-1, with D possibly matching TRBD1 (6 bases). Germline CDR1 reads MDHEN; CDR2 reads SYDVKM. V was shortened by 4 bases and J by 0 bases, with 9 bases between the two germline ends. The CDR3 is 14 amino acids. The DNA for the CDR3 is TGTGCCAGCAGTTCGACAGGTCTGAACACTGAAGCTTTCTTT. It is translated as CASSSTGLNTEAFF. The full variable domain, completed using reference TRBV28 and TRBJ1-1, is DVKVTQSSRYLVKRTGEKVFLECVQDMDHENMFWYRQDPGLGLRLIYFSYDVKMKEKGDIPEGYSVSREKKERFSLILESASTNQTSMYLCASSSTGLNTEAFFGQGTRLTVV.

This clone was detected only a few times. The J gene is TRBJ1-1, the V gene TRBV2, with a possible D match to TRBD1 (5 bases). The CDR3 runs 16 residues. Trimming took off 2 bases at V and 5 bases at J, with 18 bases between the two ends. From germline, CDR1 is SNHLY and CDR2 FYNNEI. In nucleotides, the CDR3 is TGTGCCAGCAGTGAACGACGGCGGGGGGGGAGGACTGAAGCTTTCTTT. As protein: CASSERRRGGRTEAFF.

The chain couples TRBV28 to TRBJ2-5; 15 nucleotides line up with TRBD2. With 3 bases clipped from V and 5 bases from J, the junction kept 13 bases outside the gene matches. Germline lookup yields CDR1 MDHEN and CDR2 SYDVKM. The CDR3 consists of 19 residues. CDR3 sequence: CASSFDIGTSGRSGETQYF. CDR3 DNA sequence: TGTGCCAGCAGTTTTGATATCGGGACTAGCGGGAGGAGCGGGGAGACCCAGTACTTC.

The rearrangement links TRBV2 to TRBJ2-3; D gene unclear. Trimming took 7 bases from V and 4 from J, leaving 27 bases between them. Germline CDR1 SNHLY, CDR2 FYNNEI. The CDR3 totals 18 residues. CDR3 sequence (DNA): TGTGCCAGCACCATGTTGTCCTTGGCTTCTGTTCTTCCAGATACGCAGTATTTT. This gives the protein CASTMLSLASVLPDTQYF. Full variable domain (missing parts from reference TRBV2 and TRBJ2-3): EPEVTQTPSHQVTQMGQEVILRCVPISNHLYFYWYRQILGQKVEFLVSFYNNEISEKSEIFDDQFSVERPDGSNFTLKIRSTKLEDSAMYFCASTMLSLASVLPDTQYFGPGTRLTVL.

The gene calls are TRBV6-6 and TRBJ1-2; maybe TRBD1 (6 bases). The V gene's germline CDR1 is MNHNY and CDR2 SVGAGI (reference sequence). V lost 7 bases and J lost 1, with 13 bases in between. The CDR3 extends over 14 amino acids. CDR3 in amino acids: CASIPTGLNYGYTF. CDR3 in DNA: TGTGCCAGCATTCCGACAGGCCTTAACTATGGCTACACCTTC.

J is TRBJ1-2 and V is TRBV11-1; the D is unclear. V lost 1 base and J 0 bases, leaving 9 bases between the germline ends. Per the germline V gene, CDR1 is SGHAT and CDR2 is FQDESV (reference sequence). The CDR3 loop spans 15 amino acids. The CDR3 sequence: CASSLGQDANYGYTF. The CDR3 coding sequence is TGTGCCAGCAGCTTAGGGCAGGATGCTAACTATGGCTACACCTTC.

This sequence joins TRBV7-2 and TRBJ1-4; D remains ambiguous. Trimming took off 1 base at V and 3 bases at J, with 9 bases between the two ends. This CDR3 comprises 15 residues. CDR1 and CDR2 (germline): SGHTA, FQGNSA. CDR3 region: CASSLGPSANEKLFF. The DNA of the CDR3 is TGTGCCAGCAGCTTAGGCCCATCAGCTAATGAAAAACTGTTTTTT.

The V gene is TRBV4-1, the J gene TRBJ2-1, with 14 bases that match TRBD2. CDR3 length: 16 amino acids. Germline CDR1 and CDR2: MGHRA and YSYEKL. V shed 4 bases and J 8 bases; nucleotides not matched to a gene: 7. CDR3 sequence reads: CASSPSGTSGGDEQFF. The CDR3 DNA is TGCGCCAGCAGCCCTTCCGGGACTAGCGGGGGAGATGAGCAGTTCTTC.

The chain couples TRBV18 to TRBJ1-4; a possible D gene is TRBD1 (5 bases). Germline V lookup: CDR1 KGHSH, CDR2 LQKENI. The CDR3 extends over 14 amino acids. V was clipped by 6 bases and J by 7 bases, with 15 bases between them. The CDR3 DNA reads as TGTGCCAGCTCCCCTTCGACCGGGGGTGAAAAACTGTTTTTT. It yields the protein CASSPSTGGEKLFF.

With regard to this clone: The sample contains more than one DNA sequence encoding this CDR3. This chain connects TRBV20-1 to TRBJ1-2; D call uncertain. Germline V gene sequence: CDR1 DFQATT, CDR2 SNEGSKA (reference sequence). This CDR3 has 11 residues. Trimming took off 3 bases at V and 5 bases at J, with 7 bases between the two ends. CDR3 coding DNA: TGCAGTGCTAGGACGGGATATGGCTACACCTTC. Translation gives CSARTGYGYTF.

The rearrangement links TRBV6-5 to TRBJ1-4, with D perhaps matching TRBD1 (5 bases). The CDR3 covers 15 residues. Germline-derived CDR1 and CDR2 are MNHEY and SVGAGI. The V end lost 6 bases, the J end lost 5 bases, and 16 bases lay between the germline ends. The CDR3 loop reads CASRLKGLRNEKLFF. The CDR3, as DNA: TGTGCCAGCAGGTTGAAGGGGCTAAGGAATGAAAAACTGTTTTTT.

The CDR3 sequence: CASSTRTGFEKLFF. CDR3 bases: TGTGCCAGCAGCACTCGGACAGGGTTTGAAAAACTGTTTTTT. The V gene is TRBV7-8, the J gene TRBJ1-4; TRBD1 aligns across 8 bases. This CDR3 region has 14 residues. Trimming removed 5 bases from V and 7 bases from J; junction bases left unmatched: 6. Germline V gene sequence: CDR1 SGHVS, CDR2 FQNEAQ. Full variable domain (remainder filled in from reference TRBV7-8 and TRBJ1-4): GAGVSQSPRYKVAKRGQDVALRCDPISGHVSLFWYQQALGQGPEFLTYFQNEAQLDKSGLPSDRFFAERPEGSVSTLKIQRTQQEDSAVYLCASSTRTGFEKLFFGSGTQLSVL.

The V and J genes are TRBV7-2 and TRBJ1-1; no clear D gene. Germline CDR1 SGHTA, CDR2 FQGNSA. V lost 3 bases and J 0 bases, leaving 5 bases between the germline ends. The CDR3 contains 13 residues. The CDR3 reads CASSFSVNTEAFF. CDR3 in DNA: TGTGCCAGCAGCTTTTCGGTGAACACTGAAGCTTTCTTT.

Here the CDR3 DNA reads TGCGCCAGCAGCCGAGAGTATAGCAATCAGCCCCAGCATTTT. Translated, it gives CASSREYSNQPQHF. The V call is TRBV10-2, the J call TRBJ1-5; D gene ambiguous. The CDR3 loop spans 14 amino acids. The germline gives CDR1 WSHSY, CDR2 SAAADI. With 6 bases removed from V and 0 bases from J, the gap between germline ends came to 9 bases.

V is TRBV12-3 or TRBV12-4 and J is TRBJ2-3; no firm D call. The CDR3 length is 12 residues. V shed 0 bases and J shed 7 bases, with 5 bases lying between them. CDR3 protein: CASSLAYHTQYF. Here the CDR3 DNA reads TGTGCCAGCAGTTTAGCCTACCATACGCAGTATTTT.

CDR3 sequence (DNA): TGTGCCAGCGCCAGTACTCTAGTTGGCGGCTACACCTTC. This sequence encodes CASASTLVGGYTF. The chain joins TRBV2 to TRBJ1-2, with unresolved D. The CDR3 is 13 residues long. The V end was cut by 8 bases, the J end by 8 bases, with 18 bases between. Germline CDR1 SNHLY, CDR2 FYNNEI. Drawing the rest from reference TRBV2 and TRBJ1-2, the complete variable domain is EPEVTQTPSHQVTQMGQEVILRCVPISNHLYFYWYRQILGQKVEFLVSFYNNEISEKSEIFDDQFSVERPDGSNFTLKIRSTKLEDSAMYFCASASTLVGGYTFGSGTRLTVV.